This T cell receptor (beta chain) was identified in a study of cytomegalovirus exposure and HLA in healthy donors. Study-level findings and limits: Earlier analysis yielded a pattern in which most TCR beta V segments were productive about 90% or about 30% of the time.

The CDR3 consists of 17 residues. The germline V gene has CDR1 SGHTS and CDR2 YDEGEE. V was pared by 4 bases and J by 0 bases, with 11 bases of the junction left unmatched. PCR amplification relied on 60 Vbeta primers (plus 13 Jbeta primers). Profiling relied on immunoSEQ multiplex PCR, and the TCRdb table lists in-frame clones only, not all of them. The sample shows under 80,000 clones, approximately 71% of them seen only once. A word on this clone: Its specificity is not known.

The sample comprised PBMCs. The chain combines TRBV5-8 with TRBJ2-3; 7 positions match TRBD1. The TCR sequence derives from a woman between 35 and 50 years old in good health and CMV-seronegative. The CDR3 spells CASSPGTVFSSTDTQYF. In DNA form, the CDR3 reads TGTGCCAGCAGCCCGGGGACAGTGTTTTCTAGCACAGATACGCAGTATTTT.